These T cell receptor beta chains were read from a single sample in a study of T cells in Graves' hyperthyroidism and ophthalmopathy. TCRdb used MiXCR to reprocess the multiplex PCR reads, holding one entry per CDR3 protein. The sample lists about 840,000 distinct CDR3 sequences; roughly 40% were seen once. The sample consisted of blood. The origin of the receptors is a man aged 18 to 29 with Graves' hyperthyroidism. CDR3s include the opening cysteine and the closing phenylalanine or tryptophan. The D gene is left open where the match is weak. Clone size is stated in some rows and not others, as once, few, many or a class when expanded.

clone_size	v_call	d_call	j_call	cdr3_aa	cdr3_nt
few	TRBV5-1	.	TRBJ1-5	CASSQGGQPVSQPQHF	TGCGCCAGCAGCCAAGGCGGACAGCCAGTATCTCAGCCCCAGCATTTT
many	TRBV15	TRBD2	TRBJ2-7	CATSRAGQTSGLSSYEQYF	TGTGCCACCAGCAGAGCAGGTCAGACTAGCGGGCTAAGCTCCTACGAGCAGTACTTC
once	TRBV9	TRBD1	TRBJ2-2	CASSERTGVNTGELFF	TGTGCCAGCAGCGAGAGGACAGGGGTCAACACCGGGGAGCTGTTTTTT
.	TRBV7-9	TRBD2	TRBJ2-2	CASSSSSGGDTGELFF	TGTGCCAGCAGTTCCTCTAGCGGGGGGGACACCGGGGAGCTGTTTTTT
.	TRBV6-6	.	TRBJ2-7	CASSYGALQYF	TGTGCCAGCAGTTATGGAGCGTTGCAGTACTTC
.	TRBV5-4	TRBD1	TRBJ2-2	CASSLTGKSYTGELFF	TGTGCCAGCAGCCTGACAGGGAAAAGCTACACCGGGGAGCTGTTTTTT
.	TRBV28	.	TRBJ2-5	CASTLGGLSGETQYF	TGTGCCAGCACCTTGGGGGGCCTAAGTGGTGAGACCCAGTACTTC
.	TRBV12-3/TRBV12-4	.	TRBJ1-1	CASSPWAITEAFF	TGTGCCAGCAGTCCCTGGGCGATCACTGAAGCTTTCTTT
few	TRBV11-2	TRBD1	TRBJ2-2	CASSPWTGSGELFF	TGTGCCAGCAGCCCCTGGACAGGATCAGGGGAGCTGTTTTTT
many	TRBV29-1	TRBD2	TRBJ2-7	CSVLLAGVDHEQYF	TGCAGCGTGCTCCTAGCGGGAGTGGATCACGAGCAGTACTTC
.	TRBV7-9	.	TRBJ1-3	CASSSVAVSRNTIYF	TGTGCCAGCAGCTCAGTCGCGGTATCGAGAAACACCATATATTTT
.	TRBV20-1	.	TRBJ2-2	CSAPLPDTGELFF	TGCAGTGCTCCTCTCCCTGACACCGGGGAGCTGTTTTTT
few	TRBV13	TRBD2	TRBJ2-7	CASSASLAVIPYEQYF	TGTGCCAGCAGCGCCTCCCTAGCGGTCATACCCTACGAGCAGTACTTC
.	TRBV10-3	TRBD1	TRBJ1-3	CAICAGQAGNTIYF	TGTGCCATCTGTGCCGGACAGGCTGGAAACACCATATATTTT
.	TRBV9	TRBD1	TRBJ2-7	CASSVGGTVAYEQYF	TGTGCCAGCAGCGTAGGGGGGACAGTTGCCTACGAGCAGTACTTC
.	TRBV7-2	.	TRBJ1-2	CASSSTLQDLYGYTF	TGTGCCAGCAGCTCAACGCTTCAGGACCTCTATGGCTACACCTTC
few	TRBV7-9	.	TRBJ1-1	CASSQDVLNTEAFF	TGCGCCAGCAGCCAAGACGTGCTGAACACTGAAGCTTTCTTT
.	TRBV25-1	TRBD2	TRBJ2-7	CASSASGRVHEQYF	TGTGCCAGCAGCGCTAGCGGGAGGGTTCACGAGCAGTACTTC
.	TRBV29-1	.	TRBJ2-7	CSVEGGGYNEQYF	TGCAGCGTTGAAGGGGGGGGCTACAATGAGCAGTACTTC
many	TRBV29-1	.	TRBJ2-2	CSVDAGELFF	TGCAGCGTTGACGCCGGGGAGCTGTTTTTT
.	TRBV4-1	.	TRBJ1-4	CASSQSWDPEKLFF	TGCGCCAGCAGCCAATCGTGGGACCCTGAAAAACTGTTTTTT
many	TRBV29-1	.	TRBJ2-2	CSVDFEDSDTGELFF	TGCAGCGTTGATTTCGAGGACAGCGACACCGGGGAGCTGTTTTTT
.	TRBV6-5	.	TRBJ2-7	CASRRLARIDEQYF	TGTGCCAGCAGACGACTGGCCCGGATTGACGAGCAGTACTTC
.	TRBV5-1	TRBD1	TRBJ1-4	CASSLALDRVNEKLFF	TGCGCCAGCAGCTTGGCCTTGGACAGGGTTAATGAAAAACTGTTTTTT
many	TRBV29-1	.	TRBJ2-5	CSGYGETQYF	TGCAGCGGTTACGGGGAGACCCAGTACTTC
few	TRBV19	.	TRBJ1-5	CASNGQGLNQPQHF	TGTGCCAGTAACGGTCAGGGACTTAATCAGCCCCAGCATTTT
.	TRBV7-6	TRBD1	TRBJ2-7	CASSPYRGYEQYF	TGTGCCAGCAGTCCATACAGGGGCTACGAGCAGTACTTC
many	TRBV5-4	.	TRBJ2-5	CASSWNETQYF	TGTGCCAGTAGCTGGAATGAGACCCAGTACTTC
few	TRBV5-1	TRBD1	TRBJ1-1	CASSFRGQSTEAFF	TGCGCCAGCAGCTTCAGGGGGCAGAGCACTGAAGCTTTCTTT
few	TRBV5-1	.	TRBJ1-1	CASRQLRGTTEAFF	TGCGCCAGCCGCCAGCTACGGGGTACCACTGAAGCTTTCTTT
.	TRBV9	TRBD2	TRBJ2-5	CASSSGTSGVPNQETQYF	TGTGCCAGCAGCTCCGGGACTAGCGGGGTTCCGAACCAAGAGACCCAGTACTTC
.	TRBV25-1	.	TRBJ1-4	CASSQAQDATNEKLFF	TGTGCCAGCAGCCAGGCTCAGGATGCAACTAATGAAAAACTGTTTTTT
few	TRBV20-1	.	TRBJ1-2	CSARDRGTGNYGYTF	TGCAGTGCTAGAGATCGGGGTACGGGTAACTATGGCTACACCTTC
few	TRBV20-1	.	TRBJ1-3	CSAWGLEGQYLSGNTIYF	TGCAGTGCTTGGGGTCTGGAAGGACAGTACCTCTCTGGAAACACCATATATTTT
many	TRBV15	.	TRBJ1-1	CATSRLGWENEAFF	TGTGCCACCAGCAGACTCGGGTGGGAAAATGAAGCTTTCTTT
many	TRBV10-2	TRBD2	TRBJ2-7	CASSGGGSGKDEQYF	TGCGCCAGCAGTGGGGGAGGGTCGGGGAAGGACGAGCAGTACTTC
.	TRBV27	.	TRBJ1-1	CASSAYSGGGTEAFF	TGTGCCAGCAGTGCCTACAGTGGGGGAGGGACTGAAGCTTTCTTT
few	TRBV20-1	.	TRBJ2-7	CSQLSGGPKEEQYF	TGCAGCCAACTTAGTGGGGGTCCGAAGGAGGAGCAGTACTTC
.	TRBV29-1	.	TRBJ2-2	CSVEDLRGRGELFF	TGCAGCGTTGAAGATCTCAGGGGACGAGGGGAGCTGTTTTTT
few	TRBV12-3/TRBV12-4	.	TRBJ1-5	CASTRQEGNQPQHF	TGTGCCAGCACCCGGCAGGAGGGCAATCAGCCCCAGCATTTT
.	TRBV5-1	.	TRBJ1-1	CASSLFPGGDTEAFF	TGCGCCAGCAGCTTGTTTCCAGGAGGAGACACTGAAGCTTTCTTT
.	TRBV10-3	.	TRBJ1-6	CAISDGDGPLDSPLHF	TGTGCCATCAGTGATGGGGACGGTCCCCTGGATTCACCCCTCCACTTT
many	TRBV10-3	.	TRBJ2-6	CASFEGPHSGANVLTF	TGTGCCTCCTTTGAGGGACCCCACTCTGGGGCCAACGTCCTGACTTTC
many	TRBV10-2	.	TRBJ2-2	CATSSASNTGELFF	TGCGCAACAAGCTCGGCGTCGAACACCGGGGAGCTGTTTTTT
many	TRBV20-1	.	TRBJ2-6	CSARDRTLTNVLTF	TGCAGTGCTAGAGATCGTACTCTAACCAACGTCCTGACTTTC
many	TRBV2	.	TRBJ1-4	CASRLVVQEKLFF	TGTGCCAGCAGGCTTGTGGTTCAAGAAAAACTGTTTTTT
once	TRBV5-1	.	TRBJ2-5	CASSLFRGSDGQETQYF	TGCGCCAGCAGCTTGTTTCGCGGATCGGACGGGCAAGAGACCCAGTACTTC
many	TRBV6-6	.	TRBJ1-1	CASRGTIEAFF	TGTGCCAGCAGAGGGACTATTGAAGCTTTCTTT
.	TRBV7-8	TRBD2	TRBJ2-7	CASSPYPGLLYEQYF	TGTGCCAGCAGCCCGTACCCGGGACTACTCTACGAGCAGTACTTC
many	TRBV10-3	.	TRBJ1-1	CAISPGGDDEAFF	TGTGCCATCAGCCCTGGAGGGGACGATGAAGCTTTCTTT
.	TRBV6-5	.	TRBJ2-7	CASSDRNRVYEQYF	TGTGCCAGCAGCGATCGTAACAGGGTATACGAGCAGTACTTC
few	TRBV11-2	TRBD1	TRBJ2-6	CASSSGQGAAGANVLTF	TGTGCCAGCAGCTCGGGACAGGGAGCTGCTGGGGCCAACGTCCTGACTTTC
.	TRBV7-2	.	TRBJ2-5	CASSPQGAPGGETQYF	TGTGCCAGCAGCCCGCAAGGCGCCCCTGGGGGAGAGACCCAGTACTTC
.	TRBV6-6	.	TRBJ2-7	CASSQGSPPYEQYF	TGTGCCAGCAGTCAGGGGTCTCCCCCCTACGAGCAGTACTTC
.	TRBV19	.	TRBJ1-5	CASSMVDSSQPQHF	TGTGCCAGTAGTATGGTAGACAGCTCCCAGCCCCAGCATTTT
.	TRBV12-3/TRBV12-4	.	TRBJ1-5	CASSRTQGPNQPQHF	TGTGCCAGCAGTCGAACACAGGGCCCCAATCAGCCCCAGCATTTT
many	TRBV19	.	TRBJ1-1	CASTRGTEAFF	TGTGCCAGTACCCGGGGAACTGAAGCTTTCTTT
.	TRBV19	.	TRBJ1-1	CASSIGTEKAFF	TGTGCCAGTAGTATAGGGACGGAGAAAGCTTTCTTT
.	TRBV25-1	.	TRBJ1-1	CASLVEGDTEAFF	TGTGCCAGCTTAGTGGAGGGTGACACTGAAGCTTTCTTT
.	TRBV7-9	TRBD1	TRBJ1-1	CASSPWTGVNTEAFF	TGTGCCAGCAGCCCCTGGACAGGGGTGAACACTGAAGCTTTCTTT